Listed below are T cell receptor beta chains from one sample, sequenced in a study of radiotherapy plus CTLA-4 blockade in lung cancer. Here immunoSEQ multiplex PCR was the method, and the copy in TCRdb shows in-frame clones only, minus some. In the table there are over 85,000 clones, roughly 80% of which are singletons. The sample was peripheral blood, taken from a patient treated with radiotherapy plus ipilimumab. The receptors derive from a human donor with non-small cell lung cancer that progressed on radiotherapy plus ipilimumab. Both conserved end residues are part of each CDR3. The D gene is left open where the match is weak. Only part of the rows carry a size: once, few, many, or a class if the clone is expanded.

V	D	length	size	J	DNA	CDR3
TRBV12-2	NA	14	few	TRBJ1-1	TGTGCAAGTCGCTTTGACAGGGGGACCACTGAAGCTTTCTTT	CASRFDRGTTEAFF
TRBV28	NA	12	NA	TRBJ1-2	TGTGCCAGCAGTTTCAGGGTTGGCGGCTACACCTTC	CASSFRVGGYTF
TRBV28	NA	17	NA	TRBJ1-5	TGTGCCAGTCAGGTCCGAGGGGTAACGGGATATGGTCAGCCCCAGCATTTT	CASQVRGVTGYGQPQHF
TRBV27	NA	12	NA	TRBJ1-1	TGTGCCAGCAGTTCTATAGGGACTGAAGCTTTCTTT	CASSSIGTEAFF
TRBV5-1	NA	16	NA	TRBJ1-4	TGCGCCAGCAGCTTGGTAGGAGGGGGGTCTAATGAAAAACTGTTTTTT	CASSLVGGGSNEKLFF
TRBV5-1	NA	13	NA	TRBJ2-7	TGCGCCAGCAGCGCGCTAGCGTCGTACGAGCAGTACTTC	CASSALASYEQYF
TRBV19	TRBD2	16	NA	TRBJ2-1	TGTGCCAGTAGTATAGTCCCGGGCGGGAGCTACAATGAGCAGTTCTTC	CASSIVPGGSYNEQFF
TRBV30	TRBD1	13	NA	TRBJ1-4	TGTGCCTGTCATCAGGGGGCGCAAGAAAAACTGTTTTTT	CACHQGAQEKLFF
TRBV5-6	TRBD1	15	NA	TRBJ1-2	TGTGCCAGCAGCCCCGGACAGGGGCCCGACTATGGCTACACCTTC	CASSPGQGPDYGYTF
TRBV6-5	NA	15	NA	TRBJ1-1	TGTGCCAGCAGTTACCTTCGGGGCACCTACACTGAAGCTTTCTTT	CASSYLRGTYTEAFF
TRBV9	NA	14	NA	TRBJ2-5	TGTGCCAGCAGCGTAGGATTGGGGAAGGAGACCCAGTACTTC	CASSVGLGKETQYF
TRBV9	TRBD1	15	NA	TRBJ2-4	TGTGCCAGCAGCGTAGACCCGGGACAGCAAAACATTCAGTACTTC	CASSVDPGQQNIQYF
TRBV7-3	NA	13	few	TRBJ1-2	TGTGCCAGCAGCGCAGATGGACGAGGGGGCTACACCTTC	CASSADGRGGYTF
TRBV6-6	NA	15	NA	TRBJ2-2	TGTGCCAGCAGTTACGCCACCCGGTGGACCGGGGAGCTGTTTTTT	CASSYATRWTGELFF
TRBV7-3	NA	13	NA	TRBJ1-2	TGTGCCAGCAGCTCCGGGACTGCGGATGGCTACACCTTC	CASSSGTADGYTF
TRBV5-1	TRBD1	17	NA	TRBJ2-2	TGCGCCAGCAGCTTGAGGGCGACAGGGGCGAACACCGGGGAGCTGTTTTTT	CASSLRATGANTGELFF
TRBV7-7	NA	13	NA	TRBJ1-5	TGTGCTAGCAGCTTAGACAGCAATCAGCCCCAGCATTTT	CASSLDSNQPQHF
TRBV9	NA	15	once	TRBJ2-2	TGTGCCAGCAGCATCCATCACCGGGAAACCGGGGAGCTGTTTTTT	CASSIHHRETGELFF
TRBV7-3	TRBD1	12	NA	TRBJ1-2	TGTGCCAGCAGCTCTACAGGGGATCGCTACACCTTC	CASSSTGDRYTF
TRBV27	NA	13	NA	TRBJ1-5	TGTGCCAGCAGTTTGGGGGGGCCCGAGCCCCAGCATTTT	CASSLGGPEPQHF
TRBV27	TRBD2	15	NA	TRBJ2-7	TGTGCCAGCAGTTCCCGCGGGGGAGTCTTATACGAGCAGTACTTC	CASSSRGGVLYEQYF
TRBV18	NA	15	NA	TRBJ1-4	TGTGCCAGCTCACCAATTGCAGGAGGAGGTGAAAAACTGTTTTTT	CASSPIAGGGEKLFF